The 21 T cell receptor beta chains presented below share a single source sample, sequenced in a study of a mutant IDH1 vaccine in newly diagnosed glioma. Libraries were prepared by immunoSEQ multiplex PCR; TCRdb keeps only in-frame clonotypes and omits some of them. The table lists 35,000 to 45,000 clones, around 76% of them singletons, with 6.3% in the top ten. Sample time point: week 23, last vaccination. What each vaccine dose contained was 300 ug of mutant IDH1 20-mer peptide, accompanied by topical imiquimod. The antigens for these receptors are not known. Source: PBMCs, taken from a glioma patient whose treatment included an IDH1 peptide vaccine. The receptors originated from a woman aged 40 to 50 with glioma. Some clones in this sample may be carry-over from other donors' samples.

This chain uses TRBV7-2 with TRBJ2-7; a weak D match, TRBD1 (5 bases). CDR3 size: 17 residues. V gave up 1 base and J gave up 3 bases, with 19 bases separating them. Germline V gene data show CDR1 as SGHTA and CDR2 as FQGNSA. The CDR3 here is CASSLGRERVVGYEQYF. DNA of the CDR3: TGTGCCAGCAGCTTAGGCAGGGAAAGGGTGGTGGGCTACGAGCAGTACTTC.

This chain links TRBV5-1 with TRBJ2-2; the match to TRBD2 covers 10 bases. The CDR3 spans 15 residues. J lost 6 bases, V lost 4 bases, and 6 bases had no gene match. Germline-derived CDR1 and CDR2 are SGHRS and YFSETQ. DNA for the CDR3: TGCGCCAGCAGCCCACAGCGGGGGGGTTCCGGGGAGCTGTTTTTT. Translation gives CASSPQRGGSGELFF.

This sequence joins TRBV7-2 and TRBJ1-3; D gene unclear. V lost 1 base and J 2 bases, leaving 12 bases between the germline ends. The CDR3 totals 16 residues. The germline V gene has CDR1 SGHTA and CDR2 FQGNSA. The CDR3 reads CASSLEQGRTGNTIYF. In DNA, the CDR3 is TGTGCCAGCAGCTTAGAACAAGGGAGGACTGGAAACACCATATATTTT.

CDR3 sequence: CASSDTRNQPQHF. The CDR3 bases are TGTGCCAGTAGCGACACAAGGAATCAGCCCCAGCATTTT. The chain employs TRBV19 and TRBJ1-5; D remains unclear. V shed 6 bases and J shed 4 bases, with 10 bases lying between them. Germline V gene data show CDR1 as LNHDA and CDR2 as SQIVND (reference sequence). This CDR3 is built from 13 residues.

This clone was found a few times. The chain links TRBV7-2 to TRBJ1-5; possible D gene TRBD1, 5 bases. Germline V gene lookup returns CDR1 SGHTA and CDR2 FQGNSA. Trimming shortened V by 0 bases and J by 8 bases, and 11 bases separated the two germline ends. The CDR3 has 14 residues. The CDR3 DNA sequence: TGTGCCAGCAGCTTAGCGGGGGATAGGGAGCCCCAGCATTTT. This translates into CASSLAGDREPQHF.

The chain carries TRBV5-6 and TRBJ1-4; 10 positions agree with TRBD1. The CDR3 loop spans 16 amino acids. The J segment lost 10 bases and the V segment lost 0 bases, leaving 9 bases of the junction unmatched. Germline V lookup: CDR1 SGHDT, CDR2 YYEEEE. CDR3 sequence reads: CASSLVRDRGFGKLFF. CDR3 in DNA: TGTGCCAGCAGCTTGGTGCGGGACAGGGGCTTCGGAAAACTGTTTTTT.

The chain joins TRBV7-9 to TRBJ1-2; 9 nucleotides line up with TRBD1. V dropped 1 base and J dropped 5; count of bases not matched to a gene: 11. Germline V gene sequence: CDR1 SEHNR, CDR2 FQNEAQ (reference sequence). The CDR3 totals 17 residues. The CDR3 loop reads CASSLDLAGQGRYGYTF. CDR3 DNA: TGTGCCAGCAGCTTAGATCTAGCAGGACAGGGGAGATATGGCTACACCTTC.

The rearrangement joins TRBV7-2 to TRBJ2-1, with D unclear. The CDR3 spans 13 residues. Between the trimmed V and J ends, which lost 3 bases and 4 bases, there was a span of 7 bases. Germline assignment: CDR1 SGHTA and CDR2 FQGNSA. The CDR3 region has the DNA TGTGCCAGCAGCTTGAACACTTACAATGAGCAGTTCTTC. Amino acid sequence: CASSLNTYNEQFF.

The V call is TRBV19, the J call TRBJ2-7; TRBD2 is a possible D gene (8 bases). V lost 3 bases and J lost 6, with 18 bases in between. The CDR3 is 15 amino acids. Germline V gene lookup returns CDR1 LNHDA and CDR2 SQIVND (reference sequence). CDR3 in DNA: TGTGCCAGTAGTATTTTCGGGAGGGGGCAAAGCGAGCAGTACTTC. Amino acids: CASSIFGRGQSEQYF.

The CDR3 bases are TGTGCCTGGAGTACGGGTACCCGGCCCCAGCATTTT. Protein product: CAWSTGTRPQHF. This chain connects TRBV30 to TRBJ1-5, with no clear D. The length of the CDR3 is 12 residues. Germline V lookup: CDR1 GTSNPN, CDR2 SVGIG (reference sequence). Trimming removed 2 bases from V and 9 bases from J, with 11 bases in between.

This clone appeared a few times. The CDR3 coding sequence is TGCGCCAGCAGCCAAGAAGGAGGGGTCCCCTACGGTGAGCAGTTCTTC. Amino acid sequence: CASSQEGGVPYGEQFF. The J gene is TRBJ2-1, the V gene TRBV4-3, with D maybe TRBD2 (6 bases). V lost 0 bases, J lost 9 bases, and 18 bases lay in between. Germline V gene lookup returns CDR1 LGHNA and CDR2 YSLEER. CDR3 length: 16 amino acids.

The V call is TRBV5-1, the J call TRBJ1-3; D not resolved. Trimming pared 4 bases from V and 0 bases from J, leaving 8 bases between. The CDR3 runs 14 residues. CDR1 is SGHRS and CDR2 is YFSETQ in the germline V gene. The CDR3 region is CASSPTVSGNTIYF. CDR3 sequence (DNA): TGCGCCAGCAGCCCAACAGTCTCTGGAAACACCATATATTTT.

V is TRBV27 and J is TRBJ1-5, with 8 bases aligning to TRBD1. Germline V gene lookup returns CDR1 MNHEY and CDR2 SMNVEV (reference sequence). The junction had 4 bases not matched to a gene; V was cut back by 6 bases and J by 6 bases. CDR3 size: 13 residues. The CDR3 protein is CASSPGTGQPQHF. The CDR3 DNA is TGTGCCAGCAGCCCCGGGACAGGTCAGCCCCAGCATTTT.

The CDR3 protein is CASSPVRGQPQHF. The CDR3 DNA reads TGCGCCAGCAGCCCAGTGCGAGGTCAGCCCCAGCATTTT. The J gene is TRBJ1-5, the V gene TRBV4-1, with D unresolved. Germline assignment: CDR1 MGHRA and CDR2 YSYEKL. The CDR3 is 13 residues long. The germline V and J ends were trimmed by 4 bases and 6 bases, with 10 bases remaining between them.

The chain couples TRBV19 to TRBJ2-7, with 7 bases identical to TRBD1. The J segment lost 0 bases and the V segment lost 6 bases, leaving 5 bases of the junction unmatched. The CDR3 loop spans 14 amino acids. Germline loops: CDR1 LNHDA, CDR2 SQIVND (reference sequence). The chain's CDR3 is CASSPTGFSYEQYF. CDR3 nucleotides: TGTGCCAGTAGCCCGACAGGGTTCTCCTACGAGCAGTACTTC.

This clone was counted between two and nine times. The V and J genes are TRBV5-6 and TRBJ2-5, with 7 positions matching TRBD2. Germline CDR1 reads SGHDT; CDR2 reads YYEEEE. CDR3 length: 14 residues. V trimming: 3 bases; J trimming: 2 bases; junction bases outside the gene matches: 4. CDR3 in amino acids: CASSSAGIQETQYF. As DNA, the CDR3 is TGTGCCAGCAGCTCAGCGGGGATACAAGAGACCCAGTACTTC.

CDR3 nucleotides: TGTGCCAGCAGCTTAAGACAAGGAGGTCAGCCCCAGCATTTT. Its translation is CASSLRQGGQPQHF. This chain links TRBV2 with TRBJ1-5; D call uncertain. The CDR3 is 14 residues long. Germline-derived CDR1 and CDR2 are SNHLY and FYNNEI. V dropped 6 bases and J dropped 6 bases, with 15 bases sitting between them.

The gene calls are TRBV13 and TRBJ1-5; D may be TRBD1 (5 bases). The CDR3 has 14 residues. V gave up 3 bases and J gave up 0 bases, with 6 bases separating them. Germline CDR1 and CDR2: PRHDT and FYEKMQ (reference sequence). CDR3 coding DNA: TGTGCCAGCAGCTTGGGGGGTAGCAATCAGCCCCAGCATTTT. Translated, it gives CASSLGGSNQPQHF.

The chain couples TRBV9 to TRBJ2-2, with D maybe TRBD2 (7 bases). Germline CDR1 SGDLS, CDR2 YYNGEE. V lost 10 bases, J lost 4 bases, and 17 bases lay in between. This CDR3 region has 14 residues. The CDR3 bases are TGTGCCGGAGGCGCGGGGGCCAGCACCGGGGAGCTGTTTTTT. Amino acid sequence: CAGGAGASTGELFF. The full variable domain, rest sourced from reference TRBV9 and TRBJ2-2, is DSGVTQTPKHLITATGQRVTLRCSPRSGDLSVYWYQQSLDQGLQFLIQYYNGEERAKGNILERFSAQQFPDLHSELNLSSLELGDSALYFCAGGAGASTGELFFGEGSRLTVL.

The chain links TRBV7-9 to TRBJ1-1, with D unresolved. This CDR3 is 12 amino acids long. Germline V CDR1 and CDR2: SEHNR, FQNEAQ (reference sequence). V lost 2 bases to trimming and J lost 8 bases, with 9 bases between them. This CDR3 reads CASSLRHSEAFF. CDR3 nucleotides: TGTGCCAGCAGCTTAAGACATTCCGAAGCTTTCTTT.

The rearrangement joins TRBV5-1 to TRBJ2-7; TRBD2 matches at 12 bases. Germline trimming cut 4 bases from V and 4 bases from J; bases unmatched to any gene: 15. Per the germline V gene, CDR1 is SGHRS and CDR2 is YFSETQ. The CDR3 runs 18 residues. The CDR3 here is CASSDPGLAGRPFYEQYF. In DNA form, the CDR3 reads TGCGCCAGCAGCGATCCGGGACTAGCGGGCCGTCCTTTTTACGAGCAGTACTTC. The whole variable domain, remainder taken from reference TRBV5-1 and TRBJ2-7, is KAGVTQTPRYLIKTRGQQVTLSCSPISGHRSVSWYQQTPGQGLQFLFEYFSETQRNKGNFPGRFSGRQFSNSRSEMNVSTLELGDSALYLCASSDPGLAGRPFYEQYFGPGTRLTVT.